Listed here is a single T cell receptor beta chain. Its antigen is not yet known. No base quality information exists; no much larger clone differs at one position. The CDR3 covers 17 residues, taking in both the cysteine and the phenylalanine. Kept here is only the CDR3 DNA, which spans 51 bases and is read in frame from base 1. After removal of 7 bases from V and 4 bases from J, the junction retains 18 bases not matched to a gene. Taken from the germline V gene (reference sequence), the CDR1 and CDR2 loops are LNHDA and SQIVND. This specimen comes from a study of read filtering for tumor transcriptome and immune sequencing (dated by TCRdb to the early 2020s). With regard to the full study: The cohort had about 17 male and approximately 15 female patients with a mean age of roughly 66 years, ranging from 47 to 80. By revised international staging, 8 patients were R-ISS I, about 15 were R-ISS II and 6 or 7 were R-ISS III. Whole-transcriptome libraries were prepared with the TruSeq RNA Access Library Prep Kit after DNase treatment. Per sample, about 3.5 to 11 million TCR-region mapped reads were obtained with IR-seq, compared with only about 80 to 1273 with RNA-seq. Using the same bone marrow samples, the study compared TCR repertoires obtained by targeted immune repertoire sequencing with those obtained by bulk whole-transcriptome sequencing. As a main aim, a read-filtering strategy for immune repertoire data was addressed, with the specific question being whether clonotypes supported by a single read should be removed. Results and caveats for the whole study, not just this receptor: The sorted CD138-negative fraction was composed of a mixed bone marrow immune population rather than of purified T cells. Compared with RNA-seq, IR-seq captured clonotypes at much greater depth and more reliably, and a smaller IR-seq throughput was enough to identify most of the shared clonotypes. In IR-seq, single-read clonotypes were around four fifths of clonotypes but approximately 3.2% of total reads; in RNA-seq they were roughly 73% of clonotypes and 35% to 50% of reads. When single-read clonotypes were removed, the proportions of shared clonotypes in IR-seq and RNA-seq correlated more strongly.

The Immunoverse kit was used to build TCR libraries from about 430 ng RNA, with molecular barcoded adaptors covering alpha/delta and beta/gamma chains. The same RNA used for transcriptome sequencing was used for TCR library preparation. An Illumina HiSeq 4000 with 2 x 150 cycles was used to sequence the TCR libraries. The study's processing was this. MiXCR aligned TCR reads to human V, D, J and C references and assembled the aligned reads into CDR3 clonotypes, with quality filtering and error correction included. The tcR package in R was used to analyze clonotype counts and gene usage diversity. Raw mapping reads were checked after the RNA-seq reads had been mapped by STAR aligner version 2.5.3a onto the human GRCh37 genome. IR-seq fastq files were randomly downsampled with Seqtk 1.3 to test the effect of sequencing depth on detected clonotypes. TCRdb's own reprocessing of the public reads used fastp at Q25 and MiXCR and kept productive beta chains. Each CDR3 protein appears once, grouped with its most common genes and DNA. TCRdb, rather than the study authors, made the V and J calls. The table for this sample lists more than 100,000 distinct CDR3 sequences; about an eighth of them were counted only once. The ten largest make up more than 9.5% of the sample.

Bone marrow was sampled from every patient at the time of active disease. Ficoll-Hypaque density gradient centrifugation was used to isolate bone marrow mononuclear cells. CD138-negative cells were obtained by negative selection after labeling with CD138 magnetic microbeads on a MACS separator, removing myeloma plasma cells. The purity of the isolated cells was checked by flow cytometry with CD138 antibodies on an Attune NxT. TRIzol reagent was used to extract total RNA, and a NanoDrop spectrophotometer was used to quantify the extracted RNA. Paired RNA-seq and IR-seq were performed on each patient's CD138-negative bone marrow sample.

The sample was a population of CD138-negative cells sorted from bone marrow. The cell subset or site tag for this specimen amounts to: bone marrow mononuclear cells depleted of CD138+ plasma/myeloma cells by negative magnetic selection. The chain uses TRBV19 and TRBJ1-1, with 7 bases matching TRBD1. The TCR comes from a donor aged 40 or older with multiple myeloma. The CDR3 in this case is CASIRRSRGGGRTEAFF. The nucleotide sequence reads as follows: TGTGCCAGTATCAGGAGGTCCCGGGGAGGGGGCCGCACTGAAGCTTTCTTT.